The 5 T cell receptor beta chains listed next were all sequenced from one sample in a study of cytomegalovirus exposure and HLA in healthy donors. With 60 Vbeta and 13 Jbeta primers, the PCR was carried out. Assay: immunoSEQ multiplex PCR; the TCRdb copy retains only in-frame clones and omits some. The table lists 170,000 or so clones, 65% to 80% of them singletons, with under 0.9% in the top ten. The sequencing sample was made of PBMCs. These receptors originate from a woman in her forties in good health and CMV-seronegative.

The chain has TRBV28 and TRBJ2-5; 7 bases align to TRBD2. In germline, CDR1 is MDHEN, CDR2 SYDVKM. J gave up 1 base and V 6 bases, and 11 bases lay outside the gene matches. The CDR3 is 16 residues long. CDR3 sequence: CASRLRTGGIQETQYF. The CDR3 bases are TGTGCCAGCAGGTTGCGGACGGGGGGTATCCAAGAGACCCAGTACTTC. Complete variable domain (other parts from reference TRBV28 and TRBJ2-5): DVKVTQSSRYLVKRTGEKVFLECVQDMDHENMFWYRQDPGLGLRLIYFSYDVKMKEKGDIPEGYSVSREKKERFSLILESASTNQTSMYLCASRLRTGGIQETQYFGPGTRLLVL.

This clone is a singleton in its sample. The chain has TRBV18 and TRBJ2-5; 7 bases line up with TRBD1. With 3 bases clipped from V and 1 base from J, the junction kept 8 bases outside the gene matches. The germline gives CDR1 KGHSH, CDR2 LQKENI. CDR3 length: 16 amino acids. In nucleotides, the CDR3 is TGTGCCAGCTCACCGTTGGGACAGCTTAGCCAAGAGACCCAGTACTTC. It codes for CASSPLGQLSQETQYF. Variable domain in full (rest from reference TRBV18 and TRBJ2-5): NAGVMQNPRHLVRRRGQEARLRCSPMKGHSHVYWYRQLPEEGLKFMVYLQKENIIDESGMPKERFSAEFPKEGPSILRIQQVVRGDSAAYFCASSPLGQLSQETQYFGPGTRLLVL.

The chain recombines TRBV28 with TRBJ2-7; D might be TRBD1 (7 bases). In germline, CDR1 is MDHEN, CDR2 SYDVKM. V lost 5 bases, J lost 6 bases, and 26 bases lay in between. This CDR3 has 17 residues. The CDR3 nucleotides are TGTGCCAGCAGTCTCCATAGACAGGGAGGACCAGCTATCGAGCAGTACTTC. As protein: CASSLHRQGGPAIEQYF.

The chain is built from TRBV19 and TRBJ2-5, with 12 bases fitting TRBD2. CDR1 LNHDA and CDR2 SQIVND come from the germline V gene (reference sequence). V gave up 1 base and J gave up 5 bases; unmatched junction bases: 2. CDR3 length: 15 residues. CDR3 bases: TGTGCCAGTAGTATAGCGCTAGCGGGAGGGGAGACCCAGTACTTC. Translation gives CASSIALAGGETQYF.

V gene TRBV5-1 combines with J gene TRBJ2-1, with D maybe TRBD2 (6 bases). This CDR3 is built from 15 residues. Germline V lookup: CDR1 SGHRS, CDR2 YFSETQ. V was clipped by 0 bases and J by 6 bases, with 13 bases between them. Here the CDR3 reads CASSLAFRERNEQFF. CDR3 nucleotides: TGCGCCAGCAGCTTGGCCTTCCGGGAGCGCAATGAGCAGTTCTTC. The full variable domain, its missing parts supplied by reference TRBV5-1 and TRBJ2-1, is KAGVTQTPRYLIKTRGQQVTLSCSPISGHRSVSWYQQTPGQGLQFLFEYFSETQRNKGNFPGRFSGRQFSNSRSEMNVSTLELGDSALYLCASSLAFRERNEQFFGPGTRLTVL.